The 21 T cell receptor beta chains presented below share a single source sample, sequenced in a study of chemoradiotherapy in HPV16-positive cancers. Data came from immunoSEQ multiplex PCR; TCRdb stores just in-frame clones and leaves some out. Among just under 40,000 clones, roughly 77% were seen once, and the ten largest hold about 4.9%. Sequenced material: blood, taken from a patient who underwent chemoradiotherapy. These receptors originate from a human donor with HPV-associated anogenital cancer.

In this sample, this clone turned up once. This rearrangement joins TRBV12-5 to TRBJ1-2; a weak D match, TRBD1 (6 bases). From germline, CDR1 is LGHNT and CDR2 FRNRAP. The CDR3 covers 15 residues. Trimming stripped 7 bases from V and 3 bases from J, with 18 bases between. The CDR3 sequence is CASANIGGGDYGYTF. In DNA, the CDR3 is TGTGCTAGTGCTAACATTGGGGGGGGCGACTATGGCTACACCTTC.

The rearrangement joins TRBV5-5 to TRBJ2-7; D is ambiguous. From germline, CDR1 is SGHKS and CDR2 YYEKEE (reference sequence). The CDR3 is 12 residues long. The V gene lost 4 bases and the J gene lost 4 bases, with 9 bases spanning the gap. This CDR3 reads CASSPTGYEQYF. The CDR3 DNA reads TGTGCCAGCAGCCCTACCGGATACGAGCAGTACTTC.

This clone appeared a single time. This chain joins TRBV25-1 and TRBJ1-4; maybe TRBD1 (6 bases). V shed 2 bases and J shed 11 bases, with 12 bases lying between them. Per the germline V gene, CDR1 is MGHDK and CDR2 is SYGVNS. CDR3 length: 13 amino acids. CDR3 region: CASSEIGGGKLFF. In nucleotides, the CDR3 is TGTGCCAGCAGTGAAATCGGGGGGGGCAAACTGTTTTTT.

The chain is built from TRBV6-5 and TRBJ2-1; 7 positions agree with TRBD1. Germline CDR1 reads MNHEY; CDR2 reads SVGAGI. The junction had 10 bases not matched to a gene; V was cut back by 7 bases and J by 7 bases. The CDR3 sequence is 14 residues long. The CDR3 loop reads CASKIRGRKNEQFF. CDR3 DNA sequence: TGTGCCAGCAAGATAAGGGGGCGTAAGAATGAGCAGTTCTTC.

The chain recombines TRBV9 with TRBJ1-1; D not resolved. Per the germline V gene, CDR1 is SGDLS and CDR2 is YYNGEE. The CDR3 loop spans 13 amino acids. The ends were cut back, 6 bases at V and 2 bases at J, with 11 bases in the middle. CDR3 in amino acids: CASTLGPNTEAFF. CDR3 sequence (DNA): TGTGCCAGCACCTTAGGTCCTAACACTGAAGCTTTCTTT.

The chain combines TRBV2 with TRBJ2-7; the D gene is possibly TRBD1 (6 bases). Germline V CDR1 and CDR2: SNHLY, FYNNEI. This CDR3 has 13 residues. Trimming cost V 3 bases and J 8 bases, with 14 bases left between them. Written as DNA, the CDR3 is TGTGCCAGCAGTGAGAACCTCGACAGGCAGCAGTACTTC. Translating gives CASSENLDRQQYF.

The chain couples TRBV7-9 to TRBJ2-7, with 14 bases fitting TRBD2. Germline V gene sequence: CDR1 SEHNR, CDR2 FQNEAQ (reference sequence). Trimming removed 4 bases from V and 0 bases from J; junction bases left unmatched: 5. The CDR3 extends over 17 amino acids. Here the CDR3 reads CASSSGTSGGLSYEQYF. The CDR3, as DNA: TGTGCCAGCAGCTCCGGGACTAGCGGGGGCCTCTCCTACGAGCAGTACTTC.

CDR3: CASKDRVGETQYF. CDR3 nucleotides: TGTGCCAGCAAGGACAGGGTAGGGGAGACCCAGTACTTC. This rearrangement joins TRBV2 to TRBJ2-5; 8 nucleotides line up with TRBD1. V shed 7 bases, J shed 5 bases, and the junction held 6 bases outside the gene matches. This CDR3 is built from 13 residues. Germline CDR1 and CDR2: SNHLY and FYNNEI. The variable domain in full, with the rest retrieved from reference TRBV2 and TRBJ2-5, is EPEVTQTPSHQVTQMGQEVILRCVPISNHLYFYWYRQILGQKVEFLVSFYNNEISEKSEIFDDQFSVERPDGSNFTLKIRSTKLEDSAMYFCASKDRVGETQYFGPGTRLLVL.

V is TRBV29-1 and J is TRBJ1-5; D call uncertain. Germline V gene sequence: CDR1 SQVTM, CDR2 ANQGSEA. The CDR3 has 13 residues. V lost 5 bases to trimming and J lost 5 bases, with 13 bases between them. The CDR3 DNA sequence: TGCAGCGTTCGGATAGGGCCTGATCAGCCCCAGCATTTT. Residues: CSVRIGPDQPQHF.

V is TRBV13 and J is TRBJ1-6; D might be TRBD1 (5 bases). Germline assignment: CDR1 PRHDT and CDR2 FYEKMQ (reference sequence). CDR3 length: 15 amino acids. V was trimmed by 6 bases and J by 3 bases, leaving 12 bases between them. The CDR3 region is CASRAGRGYNSPLHF. The CDR3 DNA is TGTGCCAGCAGGGCAGGGAGAGGCTATAATTCACCCCTCCACTTT.

The chain couples TRBV10-1 to TRBJ2-7; D possibly corresponds to TRBD1 (6 bases). CDR3 length: 13 amino acids. CDR1 WNHNN and CDR2 SYGVQD come from the germline V gene (reference sequence). The V end was cut by 7 bases, the J end by 1 base, with 11 bases between. CDR3 sequence: CASNGDNSYEQYF. The DNA of the CDR3 is TGCGCCAGCAATGGGGACAATTCCTACGAGCAGTACTTC.

The rearrangement uses TRBV7-2 and TRBJ2-2; a possible D gene is TRBD2 (5 bases). The CDR3 totals 15 residues. The germline CDR1 and CDR2 sequences are SGHTA and FQGNSA. V lost 6 bases, J lost 3 bases, and 14 bases lay in between. The CDR3 loop is CASRGGGADTGELFF. The CDR3 DNA reads TGTGCCAGCAGGGGCGGAGGCGCGGACACCGGGGAGCTGTTTTTT.

This chain connects TRBV29-1 to TRBJ2-1, with 11 positions matching TRBD2. The CDR3 is made up of 16 amino acids. V was pared by 1 base and J by 8 bases, with 10 bases of the junction left unmatched. CDR1 and CDR2 (germline): SQVTM, ANQGSEA. CDR3 sequence: CSVEGLAGGPRDEQFF. The CDR3 region has the DNA TGCAGCGTTGAAGGGTTAGCGGGGGGGCCCAGGGATGAGCAGTTCTTC.

The chain couples TRBV7-6 to TRBJ2-7, with 9 bases lining up with TRBD1. The germline V gene encodes CDR1 SGHVS and CDR2 FNYEAQ. V dropped 5 bases and J dropped 1; count of bases not matched to a gene: 6. The CDR3 totals 15 residues. In nucleotides, the CDR3 is TGTGCCAGCAGCCCTGGACAGGGGCTTTCCTACGAGCAGTACTTC. This codes for CASSPGQGLSYEQYF. Full variable domain (outside the CDR3, taken from reference TRBV7-6 and TRBJ2-7): GAGVSQSPRYKVTKRGQDVALRCDPISGHVSLYWYRQALGQGPEFLTYFNYEAQQDKSGLPNDRFSAERPEGSISTLTIQRTEQRDSAMYRCASSPGQGLSYEQYFGPGTRLTVT.

The chain links TRBV10-1 to TRBJ2-2; D not resolved. V gave up 4 bases and J gave up 1 base, with 10 bases separating them. Germline CDR1 is WNHNN and CDR2 is SYGVQD (reference sequence). This CDR3 contains 15 residues. CDR3 in amino acids: CASSGSLRNTGELFF. The CDR3 coding sequence is TGCGCCAGCAGTGGGTCGTTAAGGAACACCGGGGAGCTGTTTTTT.

V gene TRBV25-1 combines with J gene TRBJ1-5; 12 bases line up with TRBD1. This CDR3 comprises 17 residues. CDR1 and CDR2 (germline): MGHDK, SYGVNS. V lost 5 bases to trimming and J lost 4 bases; unmatched junction nucleotides: 9. Here the CDR3 reads CASSFSGTGGSNQPQHF. The CDR3 region has the DNA TGTGCCAGCAGTTTCTCCGGGACAGGGGGCTCAAATCAGCCCCAGCATTTT.

V is TRBV7-2 and J is TRBJ1-2; D unresolved. V was pared by 1 base and J by 4 bases, with 10 bases between. Germline V gives CDR1 SGHTA, CDR2 FQGNSA. This CDR3 contains 14 residues. The CDR3 reads CASSLDGGPYGYTF. For the CDR3, the DNA is TGTGCCAGCAGCTTAGATGGCGGACCCTATGGCTACACCTTC.

V and J are TRBV10-3 and TRBJ1-3, with D unresolved. CDR1 ENHRY and CDR2 SYGVKD come from the germline V gene. This CDR3 comprises 13 residues. V was cut by 7 bases and J by 2 bases, with 9 bases left in between. The CDR3 sequence: CAINKGPGNTIYF. The DNA of the CDR3 is TGTGCCATCAATAAGGGCCCTGGAAACACCATATATTTT.

The chain carries TRBV18 and TRBJ2-5, with unresolved D. The ends were cut back, 5 bases at V and 2 bases at J, with 15 bases in the middle. The CDR3 sequence is 15 residues long. Germline V gives CDR1 KGHSH, CDR2 LQKENI. The CDR3 region has the DNA TGTGCCAGCTCATCATATGGCAGCCAACAAGAGACCCAGTACTTC. Translation: CASSSYGSQQETQYF.

V usage is TRBV25-1 and J usage is TRBJ1-1; 10 positions agree with TRBD1. The CDR3 loop spans 16 amino acids. Trimming at V came to 6 bases and at J to 4 bases, leaving 11 bases not matched to a gene. Germline V gene lookup returns CDR1 MGHDK and CDR2 SYGVNS. The CDR3 bases are TGTGCCAGCAGCCCGGGACAGGGGAGGGGTCCCACTGAAGCTTTCTTT. The encoded protein is CASSPGQGRGPTEAFF.

Here the CDR3 DNA reads TGTGCCAGCAGCTTCGGGAGTTCCTACGAGCAGTACTTC. It codes for CASSFGSSYEQYF. The chain employs TRBV13 and TRBJ2-7; D is possibly TRBD2 (6 bases). Germline V gene data show CDR1 as PRHDT and CDR2 as FYEKMQ (reference sequence). The CDR3 has 13 amino acids. V was cut by 3 bases and J by 1 base, with 7 bases left in between. Combining the CDR3 with reference TRBV13 and TRBJ2-7 gives the whole variable domain AAGVIQSPRHLIKEKRETATLKCYPIPRHDTVYWYQQGPGQDPQFLISFYEKMQSDKGSIPDRFSAQQFSDYHSELNMSSLELGDSALYFCASSFGSSYEQYFGPGTRLTVT.